These T cell receptor beta chains were read from a single sample in a study of T-cell reconstitution after alpha-beta-depleted transplantation in children. TCRdb re-called the PCR reads through MiXCR, storing one row per CDR3 protein. The sample contains more than 85,000 distinct CDR3 sequences, under 7% of which appear only once. The material sequenced was PBMCs, mostly from graft donor cells, taken 60 days after TCRalphabeta/CD19-depleted stem cell transplant. These TCRs come from a female patient between 2 and 15 years old who had a stem cell transplant for Fanconi anemia, so the T cells may come from the graft donor. The CDR3 runs from the conserved cysteine through the conserved F or W. Each record gives: CDR3 protein, CDR3 DNA, D gene, CDR3 length, V gene, clone size, J gene. D genes are given only for firm matches. Part of the rows lack a size; the others show once, few, many or a class for expanded clones.

CDR3 protein: CASSPPTVSSYEQYF; CDR3 DNA: TGTGCCAGCAGCCCCCCGACAGTATCCTCCTACGAGCAGTACTTC; D gene: -; CDR3 length: 15; V gene: TRBV7-9; clone size: -; J gene: TRBJ2-7
CDR3 protein: CASSLARTSPNEQFF; CDR3 DNA: TGTGCCAGCAGCTTAGCGCGGACTAGTCCCAATGAGCAGTTCTTC; D gene: TRBD2; CDR3 length: 15; V gene: TRBV7-2; clone size: few; J gene: TRBJ2-1
CDR3 protein: CSAELGVAGAYNEQFF; CDR3 DNA: TGCAGTGCCGAACTAGGGGTAGCGGGAGCCTACAATGAGCAGTTCTTC; D gene: TRBD2; CDR3 length: 16; V gene: TRBV20-1; clone size: many; J gene: TRBJ2-1
CDR3 protein: CASSPSGTGGHYGYTF; CDR3 DNA: TGTGCCAGCAGTCCCTCCGGGACAGGCGGCCACTATGGCTACACCTTC; D gene: TRBD1; CDR3 length: 16; V gene: TRBV12-3/TRBV12-4; clone size: few; J gene: TRBJ1-2
CDR3 protein: CSARRAGGGGDTQYF; CDR3 DNA: TGCAGTGCTAGACGAGCAGGGGGCGGGGGGGATACGCAGTATTTT; D gene: -; CDR3 length: 15; V gene: TRBV20-1; clone size: many; J gene: TRBJ2-3
CDR3 protein: CSAARDRSSTDTQYF; CDR3 DNA: TGCAGCGCCGCAAGGGACAGGTCAAGCACAGATACGCAGTATTTT; D gene: TRBD1; CDR3 length: 15; V gene: TRBV29-1; clone size: many; J gene: TRBJ2-3
CDR3 protein: CSAVTGDYGYTF; CDR3 DNA: TGCAGCGCCGTGACAGGGGACTATGGCTACACCTTC; D gene: TRBD1; CDR3 length: 12; V gene: TRBV29-1; clone size: many; J gene: TRBJ1-2
CDR3 protein: CAWSVMGVSEQFF; CDR3 DNA: TGTGCCTGGAGTGTTATGGGGGTGAGTGAGCAGTTCTTC; D gene: -; CDR3 length: 13; V gene: TRBV30; clone size: many; J gene: TRBJ2-1
CDR3 protein: CATSVTGGETQYF; CDR3 DNA: TGTGCCACCTCCGTCACCGGCGGGGAGACCCAGTACTTC; D gene: -; CDR3 length: 13; V gene: TRBV7-3; clone size: -; J gene: TRBJ2-5
CDR3 protein: CAISGTSGLNEQFF; CDR3 DNA: TGTGCCATCAGTGGGACTAGCGGGTTGAATGAGCAGTTCTTC; D gene: TRBD2; CDR3 length: 14; V gene: TRBV10-3; clone size: -; J gene: TRBJ2-1
CDR3 protein: CASSLQGSGGVTQYF; CDR3 DNA: TGCGCCAGCAGCTTGCAGGGTAGCGGAGGGGTGACCCAGTACTTC; D gene: -; CDR3 length: 15; V gene: TRBV5-1; clone size: -; J gene: TRBJ2-5
CDR3 protein: CASSPEVQVPPTGELFF; CDR3 DNA: TGTGCCAGCAGTCCCGAGGTGCAGGTCCCTCCTACCGGGGAGCTGTTTTTT; D gene: -; CDR3 length: 17; V gene: TRBV27; clone size: many; J gene: TRBJ2-2
CDR3 protein: CASSLNGAQYEQYF; CDR3 DNA: TGTGCCAGCAGCTTAAACGGGGCCCAATACGAGCAGTACTTC; D gene: -; CDR3 length: 14; V gene: TRBV7-9; clone size: many; J gene: TRBJ2-7
CDR3 protein: CASTFDQADTQYF; CDR3 DNA: TGCGCCAGCACCTTCGATCAGGCAGATACGCAGTATTTT; D gene: -; CDR3 length: 13; V gene: TRBV5-1; clone size: many; J gene: TRBJ2-3
CDR3 protein: CASSQEHRGLNEQYF; CDR3 DNA: TGCGCCAGCAGCCAAGAACACAGGGGTCTCAACGAGCAGTACTTC; D gene: TRBD1; CDR3 length: 15; V gene: TRBV4-1; clone size: many; J gene: TRBJ2-7
CDR3 protein: CSVGLTGLSGANVLTF; CDR3 DNA: TGCAGCGTTGGGTTGACAGGTCTCTCTGGGGCCAACGTCCTGACTTTC; D gene: -; CDR3 length: 16; V gene: TRBV29-1; clone size: many; J gene: TRBJ2-6
CDR3 protein: CASRRAGDTQYF; CDR3 DNA: TGTGCCAGCAGGAGGGCGGGCGATACGCAGTATTTT; D gene: -; CDR3 length: 12; V gene: TRBV7-2; clone size: large; J gene: TRBJ2-3
CDR3 protein: CSASRNIRGRGYNEQFF; CDR3 DNA: TGCAGTGCTAGCCGTAACATTCGCGGGAGGGGCTACAATGAGCAGTTCTTC; D gene: TRBD2; CDR3 length: 17; V gene: TRBV20-1; clone size: few; J gene: TRBJ2-1
CDR3 protein: CASRERPYEQYF; CDR3 DNA: TGCGCCAGCAGAGAGCGCCCCTACGAGCAGTACTTC; D gene: -; CDR3 length: 12; V gene: TRBV5-1; clone size: -; J gene: TRBJ2-7
CDR3 protein: CASSQDRRKEQYF; CDR3 DNA: TGCGCCAGCAGCCAAGACCGGCGTAAAGAGCAGTACTTC; D gene: -; CDR3 length: 13; V gene: TRBV4-1; clone size: many; J gene: TRBJ2-7
CDR3 protein: CASRSGLAGNEQFF; CDR3 DNA: TGTGCCAGCAGATCAGGACTAGCGGGGAATGAGCAGTTCTTC; D gene: TRBD2; CDR3 length: 14; V gene: TRBV12-3/TRBV12-4; clone size: many; J gene: TRBJ2-1
CDR3 protein: CASRRRQGPYGYTF; CDR3 DNA: TGTGCCAGCAGGCGAAGACAGGGGCCCTATGGCTACACCTTC; D gene: TRBD1; CDR3 length: 14; V gene: TRBV5-6; clone size: few; J gene: TRBJ1-2
CDR3 protein: CASSLWTGTLGGYNEQFF; CDR3 DNA: TGTGCCAGCAGTTTATGGACGGGGACCCTAGGGGGCTACAATGAGCAGTTCTTC; D gene: -; CDR3 length: 18; V gene: TRBV28; clone size: -; J gene: TRBJ2-1
CDR3 protein: CASSLGQGDYNEQFF; CDR3 DNA: TGTGCCAGCAGCTTAGGACAGGGGGACTACAATGAGCAGTTCTTC; D gene: TRBD1; CDR3 length: 15; V gene: TRBV7-3; clone size: few; J gene: TRBJ2-1
CDR3 protein: CASSLEGVAGELFF; CDR3 DNA: TGCGCCAGCAGCTTGGAGGGAGTAGCCGGGGAGCTGTTTTTT; D gene: -; CDR3 length: 14; V gene: TRBV5-1; clone size: many; J gene: TRBJ2-2
CDR3 protein: CASRAGTGSSYNEQFF; CDR3 DNA: TGTGCCAGCAGGGCCGGGACAGGAAGCTCCTACAATGAGCAGTTCTTC; D gene: TRBD1; CDR3 length: 16; V gene: TRBV9; clone size: many; J gene: TRBJ2-1
CDR3 protein: CASSLGALAGASYNEQFF; CDR3 DNA: TGTGCCAGCAGCTTAGGGGCACTAGCGGGAGCGTCCTACAATGAGCAGTTCTTC; D gene: TRBD2; CDR3 length: 18; V gene: TRBV7-9; clone size: many; J gene: TRBJ2-1
CDR3 protein: CASSLRHTLNTEAFF; CDR3 DNA: TGCGCCAGCAGCCTACGACATACACTCAACACTGAAGCTTTCTTT; D gene: -; CDR3 length: 15; V gene: TRBV5-1; clone size: few; J gene: TRBJ1-1
CDR3 protein: CASSSTGGDGYTF; CDR3 DNA: TGTGCCAGCAGCTCGACAGGGGGCGATGGCTACACCTTC; D gene: TRBD1; CDR3 length: 13; V gene: TRBV7-9; clone size: few; J gene: TRBJ1-2
CDR3 protein: CSARMAGGRNYEQYF; CDR3 DNA: TGCAGTGCTAGAATGGCGGGAGGGAGGAACTACGAGCAGTACTTC; D gene: TRBD2; CDR3 length: 15; V gene: TRBV20-1; clone size: many; J gene: TRBJ2-7
CDR3 protein: CSGIKGSGSSYEQYF; CDR3 DNA: TGCAGCGGGATCAAAGGGAGCGGGTCCTCCTACGAGCAGTACTTC; D gene: -; CDR3 length: 15; V gene: TRBV29-1; clone size: few; J gene: TRBJ2-7
CDR3 protein: CSVEDSSTYNEQFF; CDR3 DNA: TGCAGCGTTGAGGATAGCAGCACTTACAATGAGCAGTTCTTC; D gene: -; CDR3 length: 14; V gene: TRBV29-1; clone size: -; J gene: TRBJ2-1
CDR3 protein: CSASGSAHYEQYF; CDR3 DNA: TGCAGTGCTAGTGGGTCCGCTCACTACGAGCAGTACTTC; D gene: -; CDR3 length: 13; V gene: TRBV20-1; clone size: many; J gene: TRBJ2-7
CDR3 protein: CSAILTGGNTEAFF; CDR3 DNA: TGCAGTGCTATTCTGACAGGAGGGAACACTGAAGCTTTCTTT; D gene: -; CDR3 length: 14; V gene: TRBV20-1; clone size: many; J gene: TRBJ1-1
CDR3 protein: CASKFSGTGTYNEQFF; CDR3 DNA: TGTGCCAGCAAATTTTCCGGGACAGGGACCTACAATGAGCAGTTCTTC; D gene: TRBD1; CDR3 length: 16; V gene: TRBV9; clone size: many; J gene: TRBJ2-1
CDR3 protein: CASSQNSGAYEQYF; CDR3 DNA: TGTGCCAGCAGCCAGAATTCAGGGGCCTACGAGCAGTACTTC; D gene: -; CDR3 length: 14; V gene: TRBV3-1; clone size: many; J gene: TRBJ2-7
CDR3 protein: CASSFRSGRADETQYF; CDR3 DNA: TGTGCCAGCAGTTTCAGAAGCGGGAGGGCCGATGAGACCCAGTACTTC; D gene: TRBD2; CDR3 length: 16; V gene: TRBV12-3/TRBV12-4; clone size: many; J gene: TRBJ2-5
CDR3 protein: CSAPDKYEQYF; CDR3 DNA: TGCAGTGCTCCTGACAAATACGAGCAGTACTTC; D gene: -; CDR3 length: 11; V gene: TRBV20-1; clone size: many; J gene: TRBJ2-7
CDR3 protein: CATSRVRETQYF; CDR3 DNA: TGTGCCACCAGCAGAGTTAGGGAGACCCAGTACTTC; D gene: -; CDR3 length: 12; V gene: TRBV15; clone size: many; J gene: TRBJ2-5
CDR3 protein: CSAQPAGTGGPDTQYF; CDR3 DNA: TGCAGTGCTCAACCCGCCGGGACAGGGGGCCCAGATACGCAGTATTTT; D gene: TRBD1; CDR3 length: 16; V gene: TRBV20-1; clone size: -; J gene: TRBJ2-3
CDR3 protein: CASTLAGGLNEQFF; CDR3 DNA: TGTGCCAGCACACTAGCGGGGGGGCTCAATGAGCAGTTCTTC; D gene: TRBD2; CDR3 length: 14; V gene: TRBV27; clone size: -; J gene: TRBJ2-1
CDR3 protein: CASSPRWGDNQPQHF; CDR3 DNA: TGTGCCAGCAGCCCTCGCTGGGGAGATAATCAGCCCCAGCATTTT; D gene: -; CDR3 length: 15; V gene: TRBV7-8; clone size: -; J gene: TRBJ1-5
CDR3 protein: CASSLTSGGWDEQFF; CDR3 DNA: TGTGCCAGCAGCCTTACTAGCGGGGGGTGGGATGAGCAGTTCTTC; D gene: TRBD2; CDR3 length: 15; V gene: TRBV28; clone size: many; J gene: TRBJ2-1
CDR3 protein: CAISDTSGSSFTDTQYF; CDR3 DNA: TGTGCCATCAGTGATACTAGCGGGAGCTCCTTCACAGATACGCAGTATTTT; D gene: TRBD2; CDR3 length: 17; V gene: TRBV10-3; clone size: many; J gene: TRBJ2-3
CDR3 protein: CASSPSSGGALKYVEQFF; CDR3 DNA: TGTGCCAGCAGCCCTTCTAGCGGGGGGGCTTTGAAATACGTTGAGCAGTTCTTC; D gene: TRBD2; CDR3 length: 18; V gene: TRBV11-2; clone size: many; J gene: TRBJ2-1
CDR3 protein: CASGRGTDTQYF; CDR3 DNA: TGTGCCAGCGGGAGGGGCACAGATACGCAGTATTTT; D gene: TRBD2; CDR3 length: 12; V gene: TRBV28; clone size: many; J gene: TRBJ2-3
CDR3 protein: CSARHRGSYGYTF; CDR3 DNA: TGCAGTGCTAGACACAGGGGATCGTATGGCTACACCTTC; D gene: TRBD1; CDR3 length: 13; V gene: TRBV20-1; clone size: -; J gene: TRBJ1-2
CDR3 protein: CASSQDPYYSSYEQYF; CDR3 DNA: TGTGCCAGCAGCCAAGATCCCTACTATAGCTCCTACGAGCAGTACTTC; D gene: -; CDR3 length: 16; V gene: TRBV4-2; clone size: few; J gene: TRBJ2-7
CDR3 protein: CASRSLALAKGEQFF; CDR3 DNA: TGCGCCAGCAGAAGTCTAGCACTAGCTAAGGGTGAGCAGTTCTTC; D gene: -; CDR3 length: 15; V gene: TRBV4-1; clone size: -; J gene: TRBJ2-1
CDR3 protein: CSARDGETYQPQHF; CDR3 DNA: TGCAGTGCTAGAGATGGGGAGACCTATCAGCCCCAGCATTTT; D gene: -; CDR3 length: 14; V gene: TRBV20-1; clone size: many; J gene: TRBJ1-5
CDR3 protein: CASSLTPRSSYEQYF; CDR3 DNA: TGCGCCAGCAGCTTGACCCCGAGAAGCTCCTACGAGCAGTACTTC; D gene: -; CDR3 length: 15; V gene: TRBV5-1; clone size: many; J gene: TRBJ2-7